These 28 T cell receptor beta chains originate from one sample sequenced in a study of radiation and T cells in renal cell carcinoma. Only in-frame clones appear in the TCRdb table, and some are missing; sequencing was by immunoSEQ multiplex PCR. This table has about 130,000 clones, approximately 90% appearing once. Specified time point: baseline pretreatment blood. As to treatment: 15 Gy SBRT to primary tumor, nephrectomy 4 weeks later. The sequencing used blood, collected from a patient whose treatment included radiotherapy and nephrectomy. The receptor source for this set is a woman aged 45 to 65 with renal cell carcinoma.

The chain links TRBV28 to TRBJ1-1; tentative D call: TRBD1 (6 bases). Germline loops: CDR1 MDHEN, CDR2 SYDVKM. This CDR3 is 17 amino acids long. Trimming stripped 6 bases from V and 3 bases from J, with 23 bases between. CDR3 region: CASRALNRASGHTEAFF. Here the CDR3 DNA reads TGTGCCAGCAGGGCCTTGAACAGGGCCTCGGGGCACACTGAAGCTTTCTTT.

J is TRBJ1-2 and V is TRBV2; D remains ambiguous. The length of the CDR3 is 14 residues. Trimming took 8 bases from V and 3 from J, leaving 16 bases between them. Germline V gene lookup returns CDR1 SNHLY and CDR2 FYNNEI. The CDR3 loop is CASFEVRFYYGYTF. CDR3 coding DNA: TGTGCCAGCTTTGAGGTCAGGTTTTACTATGGCTACACCTTC.

This chain links TRBV6-5 with TRBJ2-7, with D unresolved. Germline CDR1 MNHEY, CDR2 SVGAGI. Deletions cut 2 bases from V and 1 base from J, with 6 bases between. There are 13 residues in the CDR3. CDR3 residues: CASSYRASYEQYF. The DNA of the CDR3 is TGTGCCAGCAGTTACAGGGCTTCCTACGAGCAGTACTTC.

V usage is TRBV7-2 and J usage is TRBJ1-4; D gene ambiguous. This CDR3 region has 15 residues. V was cut by 3 bases and J by 3 bases, with 11 bases left in between. Germline loops: CDR1 SGHTA, CDR2 FQGNSA. The chain's CDR3 is CASSFDGRANEKLFF. The CDR3 DNA reads as TGTGCCAGCAGCTTTGATGGGAGGGCTAATGAAAAACTGTTTTTT. The full variable domain, with the rest looked up from reference TRBV7-2 and TRBJ1-4, is GAGVSQSPSNKVTEKGKDVELRCDPISGHTALYWYRQSLGQGLEFLIYFQGNSAPDKSGLPSDRFSAERTGGSVSTLTIQRTQQEDSAVYLCASSFDGRANEKLFFGSGTQLSVL.

The V and J genes are TRBV19 and TRBJ2-1; 8 nucleotides match TRBD1. The CDR3 has 14 amino acids. With 5 bases clipped from V and 7 bases from J, the junction kept 7 bases outside the gene matches. Germline V gene lookup returns CDR1 LNHDA and CDR2 SQIVND (reference sequence). The CDR3, as DNA: TGTGCCAGTAGTCTACAGGGGGGTTGGAATGAGCAGTTCTTC. Its protein product is CASSLQGGWNEQFF.

This chain uses TRBV2 with TRBJ1-5; 8 nucleotides match TRBD1. Germline V gene data show CDR1 as SNHLY and CDR2 as FYNNEI. With V trimmed by 3 bases and J by 7 bases, 8 bases remained unmatched. The CDR3 has 15 amino acids. The CDR3 region is CASSERQGNNQPQHF. In DNA form, the CDR3 reads TGTGCCAGCAGTGAGAGACAGGGGAACAACCAGCCCCAGCATTTT.

A single count supports this clone. The V and J genes are TRBV25-1 and TRBJ2-2; 10 nucleotides agree with TRBD1. This CDR3 spans 17 amino acids. CDR1 and CDR2 (germline): MGHDK, SYGVNS. V shed 4 bases, J shed 3 bases, and the junction held 8 bases outside the gene matches. Here the CDR3 reads CASSAIPGTGDTGELFF. As DNA, the CDR3 is TGTGCCAGCAGTGCGATTCCCGGGACAGGGGACACCGGGGAGCTGTTTTTT. Full variable domain (remainder filled in from reference TRBV25-1 and TRBJ2-2): EADIYQTPRYLVIGTGKKITLECSQTMGHDKMYWYQQDPGMELHLIHYSYGVNSTEKGDLSSESTVSRIRTEHFPLTLESARPSHTSQYLCASSAIPGTGDTGELFFGEGSRLTVL.

The chain uses TRBV30 and TRBJ1-1; perhaps TRBD1 as D (6 bases). CDR3 length: 13 residues. V shed 2 bases and J shed 4 bases, with 11 bases lying between them. The germline V gene has CDR1 GTSNPN and CDR2 SVGIG (reference sequence). This chain's CDR3 is CAWSTEGGTEAFF. The CDR3 DNA sequence: TGTGCCTGGAGTACCGAGGGGGGCACTGAAGCTTTCTTT.

This clone was counted many times. This sample also contains other DNA sequences that code for the same CDR3. V is TRBV6-5 and J is TRBJ1-5; TRBD1 aligns across 8 bases. J was trimmed by 2 bases and V by 6 bases; bases with no gene match: 3. The CDR3 has 14 amino acids. Per the germline V gene, CDR1 is MNHEY and CDR2 is SVGAGI. The DNA for the CDR3 is TGTGCCAGCAGAAGGACAGGGCGCAATCAGCCCCAGCATTTT. Encoded protein: CASRRTGRNQPQHF.

This clone was picked up one time. V usage is TRBV10-2 and J usage is TRBJ2-3; D is ambiguous. V shed 4 bases and J shed 4 bases, with 12 bases lying between them. Looked up from germline, CDR1 is WSHSY and CDR2 is SAAADI. The CDR3 contains 14 residues. CDR3 residues: CASSVQTAPDTQYF. Written as DNA, the CDR3 is TGCGCCAGCAGTGTACAGACTGCCCCAGATACGCAGTATTTT.

The chain links TRBV13 to TRBJ2-1, with unresolved D. Per germline, CDR1 PRHDT and CDR2 FYEKMQ (reference sequence). The CDR3 is made up of 11 amino acids. With 6 bases removed from V and 9 bases from J, the gap between germline ends came to 9 bases. This chain's CDR3 is CASSTRGEQFF. CDR3 bases: TGTGCCAGCAGTACAAGAGGTGAGCAGTTCTTC.

This clone was detected a few times. The chain carries TRBV13 and TRBJ1-1, with D possibly TRBD1 on 5 matching bases. The ends were cut back, 10 bases at V and 4 bases at J, with 19 bases in the middle. Germline V CDR1 and CDR2: PRHDT, FYEKMQ (reference sequence). The CDR3 is 14 amino acids. This CDR3 is CATAGVRYGTEAFF. The CDR3 DNA follows: TGTGCCACCGCGGGGGTAAGGTATGGCACTGAAGCTTTCTTT.

The V call is TRBV18, the J call TRBJ1-3; D not certain. V was cut by 2 bases and J by 0 bases, with 8 bases left in between. In germline, CDR1 is KGHSH, CDR2 LQKENI. The CDR3 contains 15 residues. The CDR3 loop is CASSPWSDSGNTIYF. The CDR3 bases are TGTGCCAGCTCACCATGGTCGGACTCTGGAAACACCATATATTTT.

The gene calls are TRBV9 and TRBJ1-1; D is ambiguous. The CDR3 totals 13 residues. In germline, CDR1 is SGDLS, CDR2 YYNGEE. V lost 4 bases, J lost 3 bases, and 10 bases lay in between. The CDR3 here is CASSRADYTEAFF. CDR3 DNA: TGTGCCAGCAGCCGGGCAGATTACACTGAAGCTTTCTTT. Variable domain in full (rest from reference TRBV9 and TRBJ1-1): DSGVTQTPKHLITATGQRVTLRCSPRSGDLSVYWYQQSLDQGLQFLIQYYNGEERAKGNILERFSAQQFPDLHSELNLSSLELGDSALYFCASSRADYTEAFFGQGTRLTVV.

The chain carries TRBV6-6 and TRBJ2-6; no firm D call. CDR3 length: 14 residues. Trimming stripped 11 bases from V and 0 bases from J, with 11 bases between. CDR1 MNHNY and CDR2 SVGAGI come from the germline V gene (reference sequence). Here the CDR3 reads CAAGDSSGANVLTF. The CDR3 region has the DNA TGTGCCGCTGGAGACTCCTCTGGGGCCAACGTCCTGACTTTC.

J is TRBJ2-1 and V is TRBV5-1; 11 bases align to TRBD2. V lost 3 bases, J lost 8 bases, and 7 bases stayed unmatched. The CDR3 runs to 15 residues. Looked up from germline, CDR1 is SGHRS and CDR2 is YFSETQ. The CDR3 loop is CASSSRASGGYEQFF. In nucleotides, the CDR3 is TGCGCCAGCAGCTCGAGGGCTAGCGGGGGGTATGAGCAGTTCTTC.

The V call is TRBV25-1, the J call TRBJ2-3; D assignment may be TRBD1 or TRBD2 (6 bases each). V dropped 6 bases and J dropped 1 base, with 17 bases sitting between them. Germline-derived CDR1 and CDR2 are MGHDK and SYGVNS. The CDR3 extends over 16 amino acids. CDR3 DNA: TGTGCCAGCAGAGATTCACGGAGGGGGGGCACAGATACGCAGTATTTT. It yields the protein CASRDSRRGGTDTQYF.

The genes are TRBV10-3 and TRBJ2-2; D gene ambiguous. The V end was cut by 6 bases, the J end by 3 bases, with 5 bases between. CDR1 is ENHRY and CDR2 is SYGVKD in the germline V gene. The CDR3 consists of 12 residues. CDR3 residues: CAIRSDTGELFF. The CDR3 bases are TGTGCCATCAGGAGCGACACCGGGGAGCTGTTTTTT.

V is TRBV4-1 and J is TRBJ1-5; D not certain. Trimming took 4 bases from V and 2 from J, leaving 6 bases between them. The CDR3 consists of 13 residues. CDR1 and CDR2 from the germline V gene are MGHRA and YSYEKL. CDR3 sequence: CASSRTGNQPQHF. In nucleotides, the CDR3 is TGCGCCAGCAGCCGGACGGGCAATCAGCCCCAGCATTTT.

The J gene is TRBJ2-5, the V gene TRBV4-2; D is unresolved. This CDR3 region has 13 residues. Germline V gene lookup returns CDR1 LGHNA and CDR2 YNFKEQ. With 5 bases removed from V and 0 bases from J, the gap between germline ends came to 7 bases. The CDR3 sequence is CASSKAYQETQYF. CDR3 nucleotides: TGTGCCAGCAGCAAGGCGTACCAAGAGACCCAGTACTTC.

The J gene is TRBJ2-7, the V gene TRBV5-1; tentative D call: TRBD1 (5 bases). The CDR3 runs 14 residues. Trimming cost V 0 bases and J 5 bases, with 12 bases left between them. The germline gives CDR1 SGHRS, CDR2 YFSETQ. The CDR3 coding sequence is TGCGCCAGCAGCTTGGCCTGGACACAGGACGAGCAGTACTTC. It encodes CASSLAWTQDEQYF.

This chain connects TRBV18 to TRBJ2-7; D remains unclear. Trimming pared 3 bases from V and 3 bases from J, leaving 9 bases between. From germline, CDR1 is KGHSH and CDR2 LQKENI. This CDR3 is 13 amino acids long. CDR3 coding DNA: TGTGCCAGCTCACCGCTGGGTTTCTACGAGCAGTACTTC. Translation gives CASSPLGFYEQYF.

The J gene is TRBJ1-5, the V gene TRBV7-8, with 10 bases that match TRBD1. Germline CDR1 SGHVS, CDR2 FQNEAQ. The CDR3 has 17 amino acids. Trimming cost V 2 bases and J 4 bases; bases outside gene matches: 8. The CDR3 bases are TGTGCCAGCAGCTTATCGGGACAGGGGATCGGAAATCAGCCCCAGCATTTT. The encoded protein is CASSLSGQGIGNQPQHF.

The chain recombines TRBV5-1 with TRBJ2-6; possibly TRBD1 for D (6 bases). Trimming removed 0 bases at V and 4 bases at J, with 11 bases between. Germline V gene data show CDR1 as SGHRS and CDR2 as YFSETQ. CDR3 size: 16 residues. This chain's CDR3 is CASSLAGVTGANVLTF. In nucleotides, the CDR3 is TGCGCCAGCAGCTTGGCAGGGGTTACAGGGGCCAACGTCCTGACTTTC.

The chain links TRBV5-4 to TRBJ1-6, with D perhaps matching TRBD1 (5 bases). Per the germline V gene, CDR1 is SGHNT and CDR2 is YYREEE (reference sequence). CDR3 size: 15 residues. The V gene lost 3 bases and the J gene lost 6 bases, with 13 bases spanning the gap. CDR3 sequence reads: CASSSRQTPNSPLHF. DNA of the CDR3: TGTGCCAGCAGCTCCCGACAGACTCCTAATTCACCCCTCCACTTT.

The J gene is TRBJ1-1, the V gene TRBV6-1, with 7 bases identical to TRBD1. The CDR3 runs to 15 residues. Germline-derived CDR1 and CDR2 are MNHNS and SASEGT. J gave up 3 bases and V 3 bases, and 7 bases lay outside the gene matches. In nucleotides, the CDR3 is TGTGCCAGCAGTGACAGGGGGGCTGTCGACACTGAAGCTTTCTTT. It codes for CASSDRGAVDTEAFF.

V usage is TRBV11-2 and J usage is TRBJ2-7, with a tentative D call TRBD1 (5 bases). The germline V gene encodes CDR1 SGHAT and CDR2 FQNNGV. The CDR3 is made up of 12 amino acids. Trimming stripped 2 bases from V and 4 bases from J, with 6 bases between. The CDR3 spells CASSLRGYEQYF. CDR3 nucleotides: TGTGCCAGCAGCTTAAGGGGTTACGAGCAGTACTTC.

This chain joins TRBV2 and TRBJ1-4, with D perhaps TRBD1 (6 bases). Germline CDR1 and CDR2: SNHLY and FYNNEI. The CDR3 loop spans 15 amino acids. Trimming left V 6 bases short and J 0 bases short, with 11 bases between. CDR3 sequence (DNA): TGTGCCAGCAGCCGACAGGTCTCAACTAATGAAAAACTGTTTTTT. Its translation: CASSRQVSTNEKLFF.